This TCR beta chain was retrieved from a study of blood T cells in healthy people across ages. Combining a sample-barcoded 5' primer with a J-beta primer mix, a second PCR ran for roughly 6 to 12 cycles. Each CDR3 protein gets one entry after TCRdb re-called the 5' RACE reads with MiXCR. The sample carries roughly 930,000 distinct CDR3 sequences, about 48% recorded once. Deletions cut 3 bases from V and 0 bases from J, with 16 bases between. CDR1 is SGHKS and CDR2 is YYEKEE in the germline V gene (reference sequence). There are 16 residues in the CDR3. This clonotype has ten or more counts. Its antigen is unidentified. Study findings and constraints: Any changes in expanded clonotypes were possibly confounded, as donor CMV status remained unknown.

Sequencing was done on a sample of blood. The receptor was derived from a man aged 25-45 years in good health. The J gene is TRBJ2-7, the V gene TRBV5-5; D may be TRBD1 or TRBD2 (5 bases each). CDR3 loop: CASSYLSGTGSYEQYF. The CDR3 coding sequence is TGTGCCAGCAGCTACCTTTCCGGGACGGGCTCCTACGAGCAGTACTTC. The whole variable domain, filled in from reference TRBV5-5 and TRBJ2-7, reads DAGVTQSPTHLIKTRGQQVTLRCSPISGHKSVSWYQQVLGQGPQFIFQYYEKEERGRGNFPDRFSARQFPNYSSELNVNALLLGDSALYLCASSYLSGTGSYEQYFGPGTRLTVT.